These 26 T cell receptor beta chains originate from one sample sequenced in a study of shared clonotypes between healthy human individuals. Generated by immunoSEQ multiplex PCR, the TCRdb table keeps only in-frame clones and is missing some. The sample has around 700,000 clones; around 72% are singletons. Sequenced: memory CD4+ T cells sorted from blood. Subset: CD45RA-negative fraction. The receptors stem from a woman in her thirties in good health.

This clone was seen a few times. This sample includes further DNA sequences coding for the same CDR3. The V call is TRBV28, the J call TRBJ1-5, with 9 bases lining up with TRBD1. V gave up 10 bases and J gave up 1 base; unmatched junction bases: 5. Germline V lookup: CDR1 MDHEN, CDR2 SYDVKM. There are 14 residues in the CDR3. CDR3: CATQDRGSNQPQHF. In nucleotides, the CDR3 is TGTGCCACTCAGGACAGGGGAAGCAATCAGCCCCAGCATTTT.

In its sample, this clone was seen many times. This chain connects TRBV7-9 to TRBJ1-2; TRBD1 is a possible D gene (5 bases). Between the trimmed V and J ends, which lost 5 bases and 13 bases, there was a span of 17 bases. Germline CDR1 is SEHNR and CDR2 is FQNEAQ (reference sequence). The CDR3 totals 12 residues. CDR3 DNA: TGTGCCAGCAGCCCGGGACGGAAGTTTCCCACCTTC. Translation: CASSPGRKFPTF.

V gene TRBV19 combines with J gene TRBJ2-2; D perhaps matches TRBD2 (5 bases). The ends were cut back, 6 bases at V and 5 bases at J, with 16 bases in the middle. The CDR3 contains 15 residues. Germline V lookup: CDR1 LNHDA, CDR2 SQIVND (reference sequence). The DNA for the CDR3 is TGTGCCAGTAGCCCGGACGGGGAAGGGACCGGGGAGCTGTTTTTT. Translated: CASSPDGEGTGELFF.

V is TRBV5-1 and J is TRBJ2-1, with 10 bases aligning to TRBD2. Germline V gene lookup returns CDR1 SGHRS and CDR2 YFSETQ. This CDR3 spans 16 amino acids. The V segment lost 1 base and the J segment 8 bases; nucleotides outside the gene matches: 9. Here the CDR3 reads CASSLQASGRVDEQFF. CDR3 in DNA: TGCGCCAGCAGCTTGCAGGCTAGCGGGAGAGTCGATGAGCAGTTCTTC.

This clone was counted a single time. The chain combines TRBV5-1 with TRBJ1-4; 7 bases are shared with TRBD1. Germline CDR1 and CDR2: SGHRS and YFSETQ. This CDR3 spans 14 amino acids. The ends lost 3 bases at V and 3 bases at J; junction bases unmatched: 2. The CDR3 DNA sequence: TGCGCCAGCAGCTCACAGGGGTCTAATGAAAAACTGTTTTTT. It yields the protein CASSSQGSNEKLFF.

This clone occurred a few times. The rearrangement uses TRBV5-1 and TRBJ2-7; 8 bases align to TRBD1. Trimming took 5 bases from V and 0 from J; bases not matched to a gene: 4. Germline V gene data show CDR1 as SGHRS and CDR2 as YFSETQ. The CDR3 is 14 residues long. The CDR3 DNA follows: TGCGCCAGCAGAGGACAGGGACTCTCCTACGAGCAGTACTTC. This translates into CASRGQGLSYEQYF.

V and J are TRBV20-1 and TRBJ1-4; D might be TRBD1 (6 bases). The length of the CDR3 is 10 residues. From germline, CDR1 is DFQATT and CDR2 SNEGSKA (reference sequence). V was cut by 6 bases and J by 17 bases, with 16 bases left in between. DNA of the CDR3: TGCAGTGCCTACTACGGGACACTTTTTTTT. The encoded protein is CSAYYGTLFF.

The table lists this clone with a count of one. The chain is built from TRBV30 and TRBJ1-4; D call uncertain. Germline V gene sequence: CDR1 GTSNPN, CDR2 SVGIG (reference sequence). Trimming removed 5 bases from V and 4 bases from J, with 11 bases in between. The CDR3 covers 13 residues. CDR3 sequence: CAWAGPSNEKLFF. CDR3 DNA sequence: TGTGCCTGGGCCGGGCCTAGTAATGAAAAACTGTTTTTT. Combining the CDR3 with reference TRBV30 and TRBJ1-4 gives the whole variable domain SQTIHQWPATLVQPVGSPLSLECTVEGTSNPNLYWYRQAAGRGLQLLFYSVGIGQISSEVPQNLSASRPQDRQFILSSKKLLLSDSGFYLCAWAGPSNEKLFFGSGTQLSVL.

CDR3 nucleotides: TGTGCCTGGAGTCTTATCGGGTCGGAAGGCTACGAGCAGTACTTC. As protein: CAWSLIGSEGYEQYF. The chain uses TRBV30 and TRBJ2-5; unclear D gene. The J call may be faulty, since TRBJ2-7 better matches the DNA end. Germline-derived CDR1 and CDR2 are GTSNPN and SVGIG (reference sequence). The CDR3 has 15 amino acids.

This clone appeared many times. The same CDR3 arises from other DNA sequences in this sample as well. The chain couples TRBV11-2 to TRBJ1-2; no reliable D call. CDR3 length: 14 residues. Trimming took 0 bases from V and 1 from J, leaving 6 bases between them. Looked up from germline, CDR1 is SGHAT and CDR2 is FQNNGV. The CDR3: CASSLDRSNYGYTF. CDR3 nucleotides: TGTGCCAGCAGCTTAGACAGAAGTAACTATGGCTACACCTTC.

The chain combines TRBV19 with TRBJ2-2; possible D gene TRBD1, 6 bases. Trimming removed 6 bases at V and 7 bases at J, with 15 bases between. The germline CDR1 and CDR2 sequences are LNHDA and SQIVND (reference sequence). CDR3 size: 14 residues. The CDR3 loop is CASSANRAGGELFF. The CDR3 nucleotides read TGTGCCAGTAGCGCCAACAGGGCTGGCGGGGAGCTGTTTTTT.

The rearrangement joins TRBV13 to TRBJ2-1; 9 nucleotides align to TRBD1. Trimming at V came to 5 bases and at J to 6 bases, leaving 5 bases not matched to a gene. Germline CDR1 is PRHDT and CDR2 is FYEKMQ (reference sequence). The CDR3 spans 14 residues. CDR3 nucleotides: TGTGCCAGCAGCGGGACAGGGACCCCCAATGAGCAGTTCTTC. Its translation: CASSGTGTPNEQFF. Combining the CDR3 with reference TRBV13 and TRBJ2-1 gives the whole variable domain AAGVIQSPRHLIKEKRETATLKCYPIPRHDTVYWYQQGPGQDPQFLISFYEKMQSDKGSIPDRFSAQQFSDYHSELNMSSLELGDSALYFCASSGTGTPNEQFFGPGTRLTVL.

V gene TRBV7-9 combines with J gene TRBJ1-1; possibly TRBD1 for D (5 bases). Trimming pared 5 bases from V and 3 bases from J, leaving 16 bases between. The CDR3 covers 15 residues. Per the germline V gene, CDR1 is SEHNR and CDR2 is FQNEAQ (reference sequence). The CDR3 sequence: CASSEMTVGDTEAFF. The DNA for the CDR3 is TGTGCCAGCAGCGAGATGACGGTGGGGGACACTGAAGCTTTCTTT. Full variable domain (missing parts from reference TRBV7-9 and TRBJ1-1): DTGVSQNPRHKITKRGQNVTFRCDPISEHNRLYWYRQTLGQGPEFLTYFQNEAQLEKSRLLSDRFSAERPKGSFSTLEIQRTEQGDSAMYLCASSEMTVGDTEAFFGQGTRLTVV.

The J gene is TRBJ2-1, the V gene TRBV7-2; D might be TRBD1 or TRBD2, each matching 6 bases. Germline V gene sequence: CDR1 SGHTA, CDR2 FQGNSA. V was clipped by 5 bases and J by 5 bases, with 10 bases between them. There are 13 residues in the CDR3. As DNA, the CDR3 is TGTGCCAGCAGCACCCGGGGGCACAATGAGCAGTTCTTC. Translated: CASSTRGHNEQFF.

This chain uses TRBV28 with TRBJ2-7; possibly TRBD2 for D (5 bases). In germline, CDR1 is MDHEN, CDR2 SYDVKM. V was cut by 6 bases and J by 1 base, with 19 bases left in between. The CDR3 has 16 amino acids. The DNA for the CDR3 is TGTGCCAGCAGCCCGATCCAAGCGGAAGTGTCCTACGAGCAGTACTTC. Translating gives CASSPIQAEVSYEQYF.

This clone was observed a few times. Compared with germline, one end of the junction differs, possibly owing to a read error. This chain uses TRBV5-1 with TRBJ2-3; D is unclear. The germline V gene encodes CDR1 SGHRS and CDR2 YFSETQ. The CDR3 has 11 amino acids. CDR3 nucleotides: TGCGCCAGCAGCTTAGATACGGCAGTACATTTT. Its protein product is CASSLDTAVHF. The full variable domain, completed using reference TRBV5-1 and TRBJ2-3, is KAGVTQTPRYLIKTRGQQVTLSCSPISGHRSVSWYQQTPGQGLQFLFEYFSETQRNKGNFPGRFSGRQFSNSRSEMNVSTLELGDSALYLCASSLDTAVHFGPGTRLTVL.

The chain has TRBV28 and TRBJ2-5, with D perhaps matching TRBD2 (6 bases). Trimming stripped 6 bases from V and 5 bases from J, with 16 bases between. The CDR3 totals 14 residues. In germline, CDR1 is MDHEN, CDR2 SYDVKM. The CDR3 loop reads CASSPAGGRETQYF. In DNA form, the CDR3 reads TGTGCCAGCAGCCCCGCCGGGGGACGGGAGACCCAGTACTTC.

This chain connects TRBV5-1 to TRBJ2-2, with D possibly matching TRBD1 (5 bases). The CDR3 loop spans 15 amino acids. From germline, CDR1 is SGHRS and CDR2 YFSETQ. V shed 1 base and J shed 5 bases, with 12 bases lying between them. CDR3 nucleotides: TGCGCCAGCAGCTTGCAGGGCCCCGGAACCGGGGAGCTGTTTTTT. As protein: CASSLQGPGTGELFF.

V gene TRBV30 combines with J gene TRBJ1-4; D uncertain. V gave up 4 bases and J gave up 8 bases, with 14 bases separating them. The CDR3 totals 13 residues. CDR1 is GTSNPN and CDR2 is SVGIG in the germline V gene (reference sequence). The CDR3, as DNA: TGTGCCTGGAAACAGAAAGGAGAAGAAAAACTGTTTTTT. Translated: CAWKQKGEEKLFF.

The CDR3 DNA reads TGCGCCAGCAGCTTGGACCTAGCGGGAGTTTTTGAGCAGTACTTC. It translates to CASSLDLAGVFEQYF. This chain joins TRBV5-1 and TRBJ2-7, with TRBD2 identical over 10 bases. The germline V gene encodes CDR1 SGHRS and CDR2 YFSETQ. The CDR3 spans 15 residues. The J segment lost 7 bases and the V segment lost 0 bases, leaving 7 bases of the junction unmatched.

This chain joins TRBV7-2 and TRBJ1-2; D is unclear. CDR3 length equals 13 residues. Germline V lookup: CDR1 SGHTA, CDR2 FQGNSA. V was clipped by 3 bases and J by 10 bases, with 15 bases between them. The CDR3 reads CASSLTGPEIYTF. Here the CDR3 DNA reads TGTGCCAGCAGCTTGACCGGGCCGGAAATCTACACCTTC.

The V and J genes are TRBV11-2 and TRBJ1-2; D ambiguous. The CDR3 consists of 13 residues. Per germline, CDR1 SGHAT and CDR2 FQNNGV. Trimming took 4 bases from V and 3 from J, leaving 9 bases between them. CDR3 coding DNA: TGTGCCAGCAGCTCCGGCGGCGACTATGGCTACACCTTC. This sequence encodes CASSSGGDYGYTF.

The J gene is TRBJ1-1, the V gene TRBV11-3; D gene ambiguous. V was shortened by 1 base and J by 9 bases, with 12 bases between the two germline ends. CDR1 is SGHNT and CDR2 is YENEEA in the germline V gene. The CDR3 is 13 amino acids. CDR3 loop: CASSLGNGNQAFF. The CDR3 coding sequence is TGTGCCAGCAGCTTAGGGAACGGGAACCAAGCTTTCTTT. The variable domain in full, with the rest retrieved from reference TRBV11-3 and TRBJ1-1, is EAGVVQSPRYKIIEKKQPVAFWCNPISGHNTLYWYLQNLGQGPELLIRYENEEAVDDSQLPKDRFSAERLKGVDSTLKIQPAELGDSAVYLCASSLGNGNQAFFGQGTRLTVV.

V gene TRBV5-4 combines with J gene TRBJ1-2; TRBD1 aligns across 10 bases. The CDR3 has 15 amino acids. With 4 bases clipped from V and 7 bases from J, the junction kept 10 bases outside the gene matches. Germline-derived CDR1 and CDR2 are SGHNT and YYREEE (reference sequence). CDR3 region: CASSPPDRGSSGYTF. The CDR3 DNA sequence: TGTGCCAGCAGCCCTCCGGACAGGGGGTCGAGTGGCTACACCTTC.

The rearrangement uses TRBV7-6 and TRBJ1-2, with unresolved D. CDR1 and CDR2 from the germline V gene are SGHVS and FNYEAQ. The V end was cut by 5 bases, the J end by 1 base, with 11 bases between. This CDR3 contains 14 residues. CDR3 nucleotide sequence: TGTGCCAGCAGCCCCGGACCGATTAACTATGGCTACACCTTC. This sequence encodes CASSPGPINYGYTF. The entire variable domain, with the rest obtained from reference TRBV7-6 and TRBJ1-2, is as follows: GAGVSQSPRYKVTKRGQDVALRCDPISGHVSLYWYRQALGQGPEFLTYFNYEAQQDKSGLPNDRFSAERPEGSISTLTIQRTEQRDSAMYRCASSPGPINYGYTFGSGTRLTVV.

Of note for this clone: A far larger clone is one base from this, pointing to a likely read error. The sample holds other DNA sequences that translate to the same CDR3. This rearrangement joins TRBV6-4 to TRBJ2-1, with 7 bases that match TRBD2. The CDR3 length is 15 residues. V lost 5 bases and J lost 0; bases outside the gene matches: 4. Germline V gene data show CDR1 as MRHNA and CDR2 as SNTAGT. CDR3 coding DNA: TGTGCCAGCAGTCCCCAGCGGGACTCCTACAATGAGCAGTTCTTC. Its translation: CASSPQRDSYNEQFF.